These T cell receptor beta chains were read from a single sample in a study. Using its own MiXCR run on the multiplex PCR reads, TCRdb lists one record per CDR3 protein. In the table there are about 1,000 distinct CDR3 sequences, roughly 0.7% of which are singletons. Sequenced: Tregs sorted from blood. These receptors all come from a female donor with breast cancer. The CDR3 runs from the conserved cysteine through the conserved F or W. A D gene is named only where the DNA matches it firmly. Each size is once, few, many, or a class for an expanded clone.

CDR3aa | CDR3nt | abundance | d_gene | j_gene | v_gene
CATSPTGDRGYTF | TGTGCCACCTCGCCTACCGGGGACCGTGGCTACACCTTC | medium-sized | . | TRBJ1-2 | TRBV12-3/TRBV12-4
CASSWDTGTSSGYTF | TGTGCCAGCAGTTGGGACACCGGGACCTCGAGTGGCTACACCTTC | large | . | TRBJ1-2 | TRBV12-3/TRBV12-4
CASGTSGYGYTF | TGTGCCAGCGGAACTTCCGGCTATGGCTACACCTTC | medium-sized | . | TRBJ1-2 | TRBV12-3/TRBV12-4
CASSLSLHVNSMTGYTF | TGTGCCAGCAGTTTATCCCTCCACGTAAACAGCATGACAGGCTACACCTTC | large | . | TRBJ1-2 | TRBV12-3/TRBV12-4
CASSSVGPLYGYTF | TGTGCCAGCAGTTCTGTTGGGCCCTTATATGGCTACACCTTC | medium-sized | . | TRBJ1-2 | TRBV12-3/TRBV12-4
CASTLAGPNLLTLSYGYTF | TGTGCCAGCACCCTTGCCGGGCCGAACCTGTTAACGTTAAGCTATGGCTACACCTTC | medium-sized | . | TRBJ1-2 | TRBV12-3/TRBV12-4
CASSAFYGYTF | TGTGCCAGCAGTGCCTTCTATGGCTACACCTTC | medium-sized | . | TRBJ1-2 | TRBV12-3/TRBV12-4
CASSRTIDYTF | TGTGCCAGCAGCCGGACAATAGACTACACCTTC | medium-sized | . | TRBJ1-2 | TRBV12-3/TRBV12-4
CASSLEPGHYGYTF | TGTGCCAGCAGTTTAGAGCCAGGCCACTATGGCTACACCTTC | medium-sized | . | TRBJ1-2 | TRBV12-3/TRBV12-4
CASSWGRYGYTF | TGTGCCAGCAGTTGGGGACGATATGGCTACACCTTC | medium-sized | . | TRBJ1-2 | TRBV12-3/TRBV12-4
CASITGLRDRGYTF | TGTGCCAGCATCACAGGACTTCGGGATCGAGGCTACACCTTC | medium-sized | . | TRBJ1-2 | TRBV12-3/TRBV12-4